This T cell receptor beta chain was identified in a study of blood T cell repertoires in COVID-19. Germline loops: CDR1 LNHDA, CDR2 SQIVND (reference sequence). This CDR3 is 14 amino acids long. With 5 bases removed from V and 4 bases from J, the gap between germline ends came to 14 bases. TCRdb's copy holds only in-frame clones and misses some; the assay was immunoSEQ multiplex PCR. The repertoire holds 93,000 or so clones, with around 82% as singletons. In its sample, this clone was seen once. The chain is built from TRBV19 and TRBJ1-2, with D possibly matching TRBD1 (6 bases). This sequence originates from a human donor in a cohort sampled during active or convalescent COVID-19. The sequenced sample was peripheral blood. The chain's CDR3 is CASSGGWGIYGYTF. CDR3 DNA: TGTGCCAGTAGTGGGGGCTGGGGGATCTATGGCTACACCTTC.